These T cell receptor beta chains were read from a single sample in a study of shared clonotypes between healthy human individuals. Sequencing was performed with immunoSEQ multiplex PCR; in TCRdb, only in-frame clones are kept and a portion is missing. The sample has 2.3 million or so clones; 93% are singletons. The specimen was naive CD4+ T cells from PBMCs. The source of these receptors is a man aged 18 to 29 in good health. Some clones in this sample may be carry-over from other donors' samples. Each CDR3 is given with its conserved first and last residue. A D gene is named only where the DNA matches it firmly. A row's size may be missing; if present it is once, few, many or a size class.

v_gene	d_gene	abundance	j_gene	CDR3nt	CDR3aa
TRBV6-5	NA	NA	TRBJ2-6	TGTGCCAGCAGTTACTCTAAGTACTCTGGGGCCAACGTCCTGACTTTC	CASSYSKYSGANVLTF
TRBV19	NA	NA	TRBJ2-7	TGTGCCAGTAGCGGTGGACAGACCAACTACGAGCAGTACTTC	CASSGGQTNYEQYF
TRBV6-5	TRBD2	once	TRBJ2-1	TGTGCCAGCAGCTTAGCGGGAGCCAATGAGCAGTTCTTC	CASSLAGANEQFF
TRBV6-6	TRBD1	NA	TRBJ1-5	TGTGCCAGCAGTCGGACAGGGAGAGGGGATCAGCCCCAGCATTTT	CASSRTGRGDQPQHF
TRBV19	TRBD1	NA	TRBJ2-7	TGTGCCAGTAGTGGCGTGGGGACAGGGTACTACGAGCAGTACTTC	CASSGVGTGYYEQYF
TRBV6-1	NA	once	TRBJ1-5	TGTGCCAGCAGTGAGGGGGTATATCAGCCCCAGCATTTT	CASSEGVYQPQHF
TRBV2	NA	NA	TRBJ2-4	TGTGCCAGCAGCGACGGGACCTACAAAAACATTCAGTACTTC	CASSDGTYKNIQYF
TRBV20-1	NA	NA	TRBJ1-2	TGCAGTGCAGAACCATCTGGCTACACCTTC	CSAEPSGYTF
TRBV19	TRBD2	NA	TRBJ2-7	TGTGCCAAAAGGAGACTAGCGGGAGCCGGAAAAGGCTACGAGCAGTACTTC	CAKRRLAGAGKGYEQYF
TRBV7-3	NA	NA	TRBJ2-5	TGTGCCAGCAGCTTAACGGGCTCCGGGCCCCAAGAGACCCAGTACTTC	CASSLTGSGPQETQYF
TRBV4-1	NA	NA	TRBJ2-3	TGCGCCAGCAGCTTTCCCGGGCAAACAGATACGCAGTATTTT	CASSFPGQTDTQYF
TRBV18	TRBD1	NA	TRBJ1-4	TGTGCCAGCTCACAGGACAGGGTCTCTGAAAAACTGTTTTTT	CASSQDRVSEKLFF
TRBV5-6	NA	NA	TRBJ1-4	TGTGCCAGCAGCTTGGGGCCTGATGAAAAACTGTTTTTT	CASSLGPDEKLFF
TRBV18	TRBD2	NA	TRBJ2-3	TGTGCCAGCTCACCACTAGCGGGAGCGGGGACAGATACGCAGTATTTT	CASSPLAGAGTDTQYF
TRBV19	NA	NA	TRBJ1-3	TGTGCCAGTATCCGGGACATCGGAAACACCATATATTTT	CASIRDIGNTIYF
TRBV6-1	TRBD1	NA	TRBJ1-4	TGTGCCAGCAGCCTAGGACAGGCCTACAATGAAAAACTGTTTTTT	CASSLGQAYNEKLFF
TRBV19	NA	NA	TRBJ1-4	TGTGCCAGTAGTATAGATCGGGTTATAACTAATGAAAAACTGTTTTTT	CASSIDRVITNEKLFF
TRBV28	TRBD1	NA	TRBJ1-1	TGTGCCAGCAGTGCCGAACAGGGGTGGGACACTGAAGCTTTCTTT	CASSAEQGWDTEAFF
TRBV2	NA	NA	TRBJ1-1	TGTGCCAGCAGTGAGTGGGAGCAAGGGAACACTGAAGCTTTCTTT	CASSEWEQGNTEAFF
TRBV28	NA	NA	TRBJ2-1	TGTGCCAGCAGCAGAACGGCGCTAGTGGGGTCTAATGAGCAGTTCTTC	CASSRTALVGSNEQFF
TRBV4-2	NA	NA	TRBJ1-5	TGTGCCAGCAGCCCCTATGGGGAGCGGAGCAATCAGCCCCAGCATTTT	CASSPYGERSNQPQHF
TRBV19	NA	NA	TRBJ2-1	TGTGCCAGTAGTATCCGCGGCTACAATGAGCAGTTCTTC	CASSIRGYNEQFF
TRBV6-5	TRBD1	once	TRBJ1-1	TGTGCCAGCAGTCGAGAGACAGGGCTGAACACTGAAGCTTTCTTT	CASSRETGLNTEAFF
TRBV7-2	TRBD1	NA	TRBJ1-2	TGTGCCAGCAGGAGGGGACAGCCTAACTATGGCTACACCTTC	CASRRGQPNYGYTF
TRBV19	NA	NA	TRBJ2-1	TGTGCCAGTAGTATTTCAGGGGCCTACAATGAGCAGTTCTTC	CASSISGAYNEQFF
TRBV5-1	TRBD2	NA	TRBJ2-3	TGCGCCAGCAGCTTGCAGCGGGGGGGTGATCATTCAGATACGCAGTATTTT	CASSLQRGGDHSDTQYF
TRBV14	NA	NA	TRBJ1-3	TGTGCCAGCAGCCAAGGAAACACCATATATTTT	CASSQGNTIYF
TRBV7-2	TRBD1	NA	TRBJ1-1	TGTGCCAGCAGCACCCGGACAGGGGGCACTGAAGCTTTCTTT	CASSTRTGGTEAFF
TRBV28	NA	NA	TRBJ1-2	TGTGCCAGCAGTGAGAACTATGGCTACACCTTC	CASSENYGYTF
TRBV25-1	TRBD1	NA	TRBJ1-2	TGTGCCAGCAGTGACGACAGGGGGCAAGGCTACACCTTC	CASSDDRGQGYTF
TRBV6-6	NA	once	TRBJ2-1	TGTGCCAGCACCGCAGCGGCCTCCTACAATGAGCAGTTCTTC	CASTAAASYNEQFF
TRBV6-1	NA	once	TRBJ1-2	TGTGCCAGCAGTCCCATGGAGAACTATGGCTACACCTTC	CASSPMENYGYTF
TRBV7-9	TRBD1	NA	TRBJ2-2	TGTGCCAGCAGCTCAAAACAGGGGAAGACCGGGGAGCTGTTTTTT	CASSSKQGKTGELFF
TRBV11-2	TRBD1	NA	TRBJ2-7	TGTGCCAGCAGCCCGGGACAGAGTTCCTACGAGCAGTACTTC	CASSPGQSSYEQYF
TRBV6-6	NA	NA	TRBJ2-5	TGTGCCAGCAGTTACTCACGCCAGCCGTACCAAGAGACCCAGTACTTC	CASSYSRQPYQETQYF
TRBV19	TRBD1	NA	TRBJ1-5	TGTGCCAGTAGTTATACAGGGGTAAGCAATCAGCCCCAGCATTTT	CASSYTGVSNQPQHF
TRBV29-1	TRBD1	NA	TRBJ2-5	TGCAGCGTTGATTTTGGGACAGGGATACAGACCCAGTACTTC	CSVDFGTGIQTQYF
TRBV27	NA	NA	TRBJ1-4	TGTGCCAGCAGTCGGGGGGTTAGGGAAAAACTGTTTTTT	CASSRGVREKLFF
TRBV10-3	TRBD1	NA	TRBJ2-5	TGTGCCATCGGACAGGGGAGGGTGGAGACCCAGTACTTC	CAIGQGRVETQYF
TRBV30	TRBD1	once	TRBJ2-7	TGTGCCTGGAGTGTACTGCGCGGACAGGGCTACTTC	CAWSVLRGQGYF
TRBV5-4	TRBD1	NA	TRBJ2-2	TGTGCCAGCAGCTCGGGACAGCAACTACCGAACACCGGGGAGCTGTTTTTT	CASSSGQQLPNTGELFF
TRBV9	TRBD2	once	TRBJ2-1	TGTGCCAGCAGTGCATCCAGCGGGAGGACCGATGAGCAGTTCTTC	CASSASSGRTDEQFF
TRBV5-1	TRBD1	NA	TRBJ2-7	TGCGCCAGCGGGACCGGGACAGCTTCCTACGAGCAGTACTTC	CASGTGTASYEQYF
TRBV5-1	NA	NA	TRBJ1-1	TGCGCCAGCAGCTTGGTACCGAACACTGAAGCTTTCTTT	CASSLVPNTEAFF
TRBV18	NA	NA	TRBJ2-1	TGTGCCAGCTCACCCAATGTGGTCGGGTCCTACAATGAGCAGTTCTTC	CASSPNVVGSYNEQFF
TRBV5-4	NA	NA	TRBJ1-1	TGTGCCAGCAGCTTAAAGGGGCGGCTGAACACTGAAGCTTTCTTT	CASSLKGRLNTEAFF
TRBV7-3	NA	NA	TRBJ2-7	TGTGCCAGCAGCTTAAACCCGGGACCCTACGAGCAGTACTTC	CASSLNPGPYEQYF
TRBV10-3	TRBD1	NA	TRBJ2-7	TGTGCCATCAGTGGCACAAACGACAGGGGACCCTACGAGCAGTACTTC	CAISGTNDRGPYEQYF
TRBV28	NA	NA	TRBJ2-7	TGTGCCAGCCTCAGCAGGGAACTCTCCTACGAGCAGTACTTC	CASLSRELSYEQYF
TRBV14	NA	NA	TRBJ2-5	TGTGCCAGCAGCCAAGCCGACTACGGGACCCAGTACTTC	CASSQADYGTQYF
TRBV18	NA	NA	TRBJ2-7	TGTGCCAGCTCACCATGGGCGACTACTATATCCTACGAGCAGTACTTC	CASSPWATTISYEQYF
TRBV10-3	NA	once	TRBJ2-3	TGTGCCATCAGTGAGTCTGGCACAGATACGCAGTATTTT	CAISESGTDTQYF
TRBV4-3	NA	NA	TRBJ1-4	TGCGCCAGCAGCCTCACCCAGGGAAATGAAAAACTGTTTTTT	CASSLTQGNEKLFF
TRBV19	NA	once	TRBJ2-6	TGTGCCAGTAGTTTAAGCCTGGCAGAAGGCTCTGGGGCCAACGTCCTGACTTTC	CASSLSLAEGSGANVLTF
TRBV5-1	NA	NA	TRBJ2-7	TGCGCCAGCAGCAAGGACAGCCTGATTGACTCCTACGAGCAGTACTTC	CASSKDSLIDSYEQYF